The rows below give T cell receptor beta chains drawn from one sample of a study of prognosis after radiotherapy for stage I lung cancer. A single record per CDR3 protein comes from TCRdb applying MiXCR to the multiplex PCR reads. The sample holds over 12,000 distinct CDR3 sequences, 55% to 70% seen once. The source material was PBMCs, sampled before or after stereotactic body radiation therapy (not recorded which). These receptors were collected from a donor at least 50 years old with non-small cell lung cancer. Both conserved end residues are part of each CDR3. A D gene is named only where the DNA matches it firmly. Some rows mark clone size as missing; the rest say once, few, many or name a class of expanded clone.

. | TRBD1 | TRBJ2-7 | TRBV27 | TGTGCCAGCAGTTTACGGGACAGGGCCTACGAGCAGTACTTC | CASSLRDRAYEQYF
many | . | TRBJ2-5 | TRBV9 | TGTGCCAGCAGCGTAAAAGGGCAAGAGACCCAGTACTTC | CASSVKGQETQYF
. | . | TRBJ2-7 | TRBV15 | TGTGCCACCAGCAGAAGCGGGACAATAGACGAGCAGTACTTC | CATSRSGTIDEQYF
. | . | TRBJ1-1 | TRBV2 | TGTGCCAGCAGTGACAGGGTAGTCACTGAAGCTTTCTTT | CASSDRVVTEAFF
many | . | TRBJ2-5 | TRBV15 | TGTGCCACCAGCAGAGATCTGGGCCATTTAGAGACCCAGTACTTC | CATSRDLGHLETQYF
. | TRBD1 | TRBJ2-7 | TRBV5-1 | TGCACCAGCAGCTCCGGGACAGTGTCCTACGAGCAGTACTTC | CTSSSGTVSYEQYF
medium-sized | . | TRBJ2-2 | TRBV12-3/TRBV12-4 | TGTGCCAGCAGCTTCACCGGGGAGCTGTTTTTT | CASSFTGELFF
many | . | TRBJ2-1 | TRBV19 | TGTGCCAGTAGTGCTCAACCCTCCTACAATGAGCAGTTCTTC | CASSAQPSYNEQFF
many | . | TRBJ1-3 | TRBV19 | TGTGCCAGTAGTATGGGGGCTGGAAACACCATATATTTT | CASSMGAGNTIYF
. | TRBD2 | TRBJ2-1 | TRBV4-2 | TGTGCCAGCAGACCCGGGACTAGCGCATACAATGAGAAGTTCTTC | CASRPGTSAYNEKFF
many | . | TRBJ2-5 | TRBV5-6 | TGTGCCAGCAGCACTGACACTGAAGAGACCCAGTACTTC | CASSTDTEETQYF
. | TRBD2 | TRBJ2-1 | TRBV20-1 | TGCAGTGCTAGACAACCCTCTAGCGGGAGTGTCAATGAGCAGTTCTTC | CSARQPSSGSVNEQFF
. | . | TRBJ2-2 | TRBV11-3 | TGTGCCAGCAGCTTATCCATTACCGGGGAGCTGTTTTTT | CASSLSITGELFF
. | TRBD2 | TRBJ2-6 | TRBV6-4 | TGTGTCAGCAGTGACTCACGGGGGGTACTGACTTTC | CVSSDSRGVLTF
. | . | TRBJ2-7 | TRBV20-1 | TGCAGTGCTAGCTTTAGGACTTCCTACGAGCAGTACTTC | CSASFRTSYEQYF
medium-sized | . | TRBJ2-1 | TRBV6-4 | TGTGCCAGCAGTAAAACGGGAGACAATGAGCAGTTCTTC | CASSKTGDNEQFF
. | TRBD2 | TRBJ2-1 | TRBV7-9 | TGTGCCAGCAGCTTCACCGACCGGGGGGGGTTCAATGAGCAGTTCTTC | CASSFTDRGGFNEQFF
many | . | TRBJ1-1 | TRBV2 | TGTGCCAGCAGAGGCCCGGGACAACTGAACACTGAAGCTTTCTTT | CASRGPGQLNTEAFF
many | . | TRBJ2-5 | TRBV7-9 | TGTGCCAGCAGCTTATCCACGGAGGAGACCCAGTACTTC | CASSLSTEETQYF
. | TRBD2 | TRBJ2-3 | TRBV28 | TGTGCCAGCAGTCCCGGGGAGCGGGAGACAGATACGCAGTATTTT | CASSPGERETDTQYF
. | . | TRBJ2-5 | TRBV20-1 | TGCAGTGCTTGTAGTGGGGGGACCCAGTACTTC | CSACSGGTQYF
medium-sized | TRBD2 | TRBJ2-7 | TRBV20-1 | TGCAGTGCTAGCATCGGGCGGGAGCCATACGAGCAGTACTTC | CSASIGREPYEQYF
. | TRBD1 | TRBJ1-5 | TRBV2 | TGTGCCAGCAGTGAACAGGGGGGCAATCAGCCCCAGCATTTT | CASSEQGGNQPQHF
medium-sized | . | TRBJ1-3 | TRBV28 | TGTGCCAGCAGCCCACTACAGGGCAGCTCTGGAAACACCATATATTTT | CASSPLQGSSGNTIYF
many | TRBD2 | TRBJ2-1 | TRBV6-5 | TGTGCCAGCAGTTACTCGGGGACTAGCGACATCTACAATGAGCAGTTCTTC | CASSYSGTSDIYNEQFF
medium-sized | TRBD1 | TRBJ1-3 | TRBV20-1 | TGCAGTGCTAAACAGGGGGCGGGAAACACCATATATTTT | CSAKQGAGNTIYF
medium-sized | TRBD1 | TRBJ2-3 | TRBV28 | TGTGCCAGCAGTCCCATATTGGGACAGGGGGGCACAGATACGCAGTATTTT | CASSPILGQGGTDTQYF
. | . | TRBJ2-1 | TRBV4-1 | TGCGCCAGCAGCCAAGATCCTCTGCAACCTGGGCAGTTCTTC | CASSQDPLQPGQFF
. | TRBD1 | TRBJ2-7 | TRBV20-1 | TGCAGTGCTAGAGGGGACAGGACCTACGAGCAGTACTTC | CSARGDRTYEQYF
many | TRBD2 | TRBJ2-1 | TRBV2 | TGTGCCAGCAGTGAAGCGGTCCTAGCGGGAACTCCCAATGAGCAGTTCTTC | CASSEAVLAGTPNEQFF
. | . | TRBJ2-2 | TRBV7-2 | TGTGCCAGCAGCTCGGACCACACCGGGGAGCTGTTCTTT | CASSSDHTGELFF
many | . | TRBJ2-5 | TRBV27 | TGTGCCAGCAGTTTATCGTGGGGCCAGAAAGAGACCCAGTACTTC | CASSLSWGQKETQYF
. | TRBD2 | TRBJ2-2 | TRBV7-8 | TGTGCCACCCCGCGGAGCGGGAGGACCGGGAACACCGGGGAGCAGTCTTTT | CATPRSGRTGNTGEQSF
many | . | TRBJ2-5 | TRBV29-1 | TGCAGCGTTGAAGGGGTCGCGGAGACCCAGTACTTC | CSVEGVAETQYF
. | . | TRBJ2-2 | TRBV5-1 | TGCGCCAGCAGCCGCGGGACATCCACCGGTGAGCTGTTTTTT | CASSRGTSTGELFF
medium-sized | . | TRBJ2-1 | TRBV6-2/TRBV6-3 | TGTGCCAGCAGCCCAGCGTATGCGAATGAGCAGTTCTTC | CASSPAYANEQFF